This T cell receptor beta chain comes out of a study of blood T cell repertoires in COVID-19. As for the study in general: Whether acute or convalescent, the COVID-19 samples came from the United States, Italy and Spain.

This table comes from immunoSEQ multiplex PCR, and its TCRdb copy is limited to in-frame clones, with some not included. In the table there are 35,000 to 40,000 clones, around 77% of which are singletons. With 6 bases clipped from V and 3 bases from J, the junction kept 4 bases outside the gene matches. The V gene's germline CDR1 is LGHNA and CDR2 YSLEER. The CDR3 contains 15 residues. Source material: peripheral blood. This TCR derives from a man older than 75 with active or convalescent COVID-19. The chain is built from TRBV4-3 and TRBJ2-2; TRBD1 agrees at 10 bases. The CDR3, as DNA: TGCGCCAGCAGTTCCGGGACAGGGGACACCGGGGAGCTGTTTTTT. Its protein is CASSSGTGDTGELFF.